This T cell receptor beta chain was retrieved from a study of cytomegalovirus exposure and HLA in healthy donors. The CDR3 runs to 15 residues. V lost 3 bases to trimming and J lost 7 bases, with 21 bases between them. Germline V CDR1 and CDR2: SQVTM, ANQGSEA. This clone appeared a single time. PCR used 60 Vbeta primers and 13 Jbeta primers. Libraries were prepared by immunoSEQ multiplex PCR; TCRdb keeps only in-frame clonotypes and omits some of them. The data show some 220,000 clones, 70% to 90% seen once. Sequenced material: PBMCs. This receptor was identified in a girl aged 2 to 10 in good health and CMV-seronegative. The chain combines TRBV29-1 with TRBJ2-5; D may be TRBD2 (7 bases). The CDR3 nucleotides read TGCAGCGTTGAGGAAGGGGGGGTACGTACCGGGACCCAGTACTTC. It specifies CSVEEGGVRTGTQYF.